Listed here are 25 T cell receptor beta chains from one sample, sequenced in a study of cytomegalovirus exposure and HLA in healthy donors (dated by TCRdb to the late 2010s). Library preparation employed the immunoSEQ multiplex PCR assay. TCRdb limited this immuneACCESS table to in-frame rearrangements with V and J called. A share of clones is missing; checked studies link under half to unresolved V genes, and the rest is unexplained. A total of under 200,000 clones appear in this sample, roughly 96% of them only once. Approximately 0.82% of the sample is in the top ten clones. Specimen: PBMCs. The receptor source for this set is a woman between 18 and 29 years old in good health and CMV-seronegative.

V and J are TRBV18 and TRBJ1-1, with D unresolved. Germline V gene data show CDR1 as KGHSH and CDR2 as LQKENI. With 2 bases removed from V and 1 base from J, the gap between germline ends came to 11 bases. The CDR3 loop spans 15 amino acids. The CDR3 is CASSPGPNKNTEAFF. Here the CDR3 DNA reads TGTGCCAGCTCACCAGGGCCCAACAAGAACACTGAAGCTTTCTTT.

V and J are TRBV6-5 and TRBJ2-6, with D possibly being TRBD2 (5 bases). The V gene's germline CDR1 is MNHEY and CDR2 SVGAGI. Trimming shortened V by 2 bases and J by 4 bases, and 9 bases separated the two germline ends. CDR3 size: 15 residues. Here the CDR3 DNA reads TGTGCCAGCAGTTACCGGGGAGTCGGGGCCAACGTCCTGACTTTC. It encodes CASSYRGVGANVLTF.

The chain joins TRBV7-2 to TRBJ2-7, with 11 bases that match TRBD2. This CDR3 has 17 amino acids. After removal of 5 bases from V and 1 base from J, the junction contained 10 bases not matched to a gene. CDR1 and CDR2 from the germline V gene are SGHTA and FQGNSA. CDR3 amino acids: CASSRRNSGGVSYEQYF. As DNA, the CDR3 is TGTGCCAGCAGCAGGAGGAATAGCGGGGGGGTGTCCTACGAGCAGTACTTC.

In DNA form, the CDR3 reads TGCGCCAGCAGCTTGGCGTCCCAGGGGGAGACCCAGTACTTC. It translates to CASSLASQGETQYF. V and J are TRBV5-1 and TRBJ2-5; D is perhaps TRBD1 (6 bases). Germline values: CDR1 SGHRS, CDR2 YFSETQ. V was shortened by 0 bases and J by 5 bases, with 11 bases between the two germline ends. The CDR3 length is 14 residues.

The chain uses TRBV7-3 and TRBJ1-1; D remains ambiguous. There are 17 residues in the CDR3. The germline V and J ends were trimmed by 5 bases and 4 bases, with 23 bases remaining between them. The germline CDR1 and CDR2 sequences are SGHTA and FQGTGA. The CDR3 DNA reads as TGTGCCAGCAGCCCCTCCCCCGTACGGGTACGGTCCACTGAAGCTTTCTTT. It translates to CASSPSPVRVRSTEAFF. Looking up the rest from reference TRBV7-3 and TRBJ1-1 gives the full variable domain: GAGVSQTPSNKVTEKGKYVELRCDPISGHTALYWYRQSLGQGPEFLIYFQGTGAADDSGLPNDRFFAVRPEGSVSTLKIQRTERGDSAVYLCASSPSPVRVRSTEAFFGQGTRLTVV.

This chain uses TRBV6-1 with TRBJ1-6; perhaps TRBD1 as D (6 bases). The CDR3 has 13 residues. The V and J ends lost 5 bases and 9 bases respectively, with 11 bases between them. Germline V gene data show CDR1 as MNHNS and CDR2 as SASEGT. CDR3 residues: CASSQGLVSPLHF. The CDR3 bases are TGTGCCAGCAGTCAGGGGTTAGTTTCACCCCTCCACTTT.

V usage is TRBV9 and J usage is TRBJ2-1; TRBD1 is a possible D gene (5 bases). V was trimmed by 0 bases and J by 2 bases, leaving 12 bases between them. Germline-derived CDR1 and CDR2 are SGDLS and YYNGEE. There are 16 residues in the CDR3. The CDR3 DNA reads TGTGCCAGCAGCGTAGGTTCAGGGTTCGCCTACAATGAGCAGTTCTTC. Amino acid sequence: CASSVGSGFAYNEQFF.

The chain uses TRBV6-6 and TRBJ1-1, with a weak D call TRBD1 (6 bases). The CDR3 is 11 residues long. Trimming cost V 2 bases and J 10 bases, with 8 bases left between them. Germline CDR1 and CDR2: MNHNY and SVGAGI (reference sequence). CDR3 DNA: TGTGCCAGCAGTTACGAAGGGGGAGCTTTCTTT. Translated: CASSYEGGAFF.

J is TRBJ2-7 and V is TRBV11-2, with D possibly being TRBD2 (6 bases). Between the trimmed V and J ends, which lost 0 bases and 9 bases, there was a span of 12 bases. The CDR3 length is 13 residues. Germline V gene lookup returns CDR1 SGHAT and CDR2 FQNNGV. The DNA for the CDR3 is TGTGCCAGCAGCTTAGATCGCGGGGATAGGCAGTACTTC. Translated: CASSLDRGDRQYF.

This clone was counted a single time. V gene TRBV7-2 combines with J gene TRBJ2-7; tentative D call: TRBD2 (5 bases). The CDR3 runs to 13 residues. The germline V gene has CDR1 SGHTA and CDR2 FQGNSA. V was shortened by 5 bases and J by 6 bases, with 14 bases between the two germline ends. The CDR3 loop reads CASSDYRLAEQYF. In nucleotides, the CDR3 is TGTGCCAGCAGCGACTACCGTCTGGCCGAGCAGTACTTC.

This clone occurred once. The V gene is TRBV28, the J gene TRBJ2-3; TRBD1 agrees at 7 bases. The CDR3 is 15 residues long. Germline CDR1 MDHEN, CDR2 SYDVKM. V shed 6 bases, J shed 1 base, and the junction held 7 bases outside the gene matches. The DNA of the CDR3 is TGTGCCAGCAGAAAGACAGGGTATCGCACAGATACGCAGTATTTT. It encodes CASRKTGYRTDTQYF.

Written as DNA, the CDR3 is TGCGCCAGCAGCCAAGAGGTAGCGTTCTCCTACGAGCAGTACTTC. The encoded protein is CASSQEVAFSYEQYF. This sequence joins TRBV4-3 and TRBJ2-7, with D possibly matching TRBD2 (5 bases). The CDR3 length is 15 residues. CDR1 LGHNA and CDR2 YSLEER come from the germline V gene. With 0 bases removed from V and 0 bases from J, the gap between germline ends came to 9 bases.

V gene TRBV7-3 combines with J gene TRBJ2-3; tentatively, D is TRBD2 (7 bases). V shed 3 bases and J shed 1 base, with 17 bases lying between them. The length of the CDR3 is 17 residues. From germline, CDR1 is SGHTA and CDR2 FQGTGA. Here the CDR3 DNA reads TGTGCCAGCAGCTTTCGTGGGGGGGCTCGAGGCACAGATACGCAGTATTTT. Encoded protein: CASSFRGGARGTDTQYF. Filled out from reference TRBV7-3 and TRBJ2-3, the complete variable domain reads GAGVSQTPSNKVTEKGKYVELRCDPISGHTALYWYRQSLGQGPEFLIYFQGTGAADDSGLPNDRFFAVRPEGSVSTLKIQRTERGDSAVYLCASSFRGGARGTDTQYFGPGTRLTVL.

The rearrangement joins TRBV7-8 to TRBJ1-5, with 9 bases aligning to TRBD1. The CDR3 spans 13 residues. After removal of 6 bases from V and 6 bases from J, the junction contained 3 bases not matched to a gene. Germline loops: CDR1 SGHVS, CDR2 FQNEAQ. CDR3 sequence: CASSPDRGQPQHF. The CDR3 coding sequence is TGTGCCAGCAGTCCGGACAGGGGTCAGCCCCAGCATTTT.

The CDR3 loop reads CASEGTAKRTYEQYF. The CDR3 DNA follows: TGTGCCAGCGAAGGTACAGCCAAAAGAACCTACGAGCAGTACTTC. The chain joins TRBV2 to TRBJ2-7; D gene unclear. V was pared by 8 bases and J by 2 bases, with 19 bases between. Germline values: CDR1 SNHLY, CDR2 FYNNEI. CDR3 length: 15 residues.

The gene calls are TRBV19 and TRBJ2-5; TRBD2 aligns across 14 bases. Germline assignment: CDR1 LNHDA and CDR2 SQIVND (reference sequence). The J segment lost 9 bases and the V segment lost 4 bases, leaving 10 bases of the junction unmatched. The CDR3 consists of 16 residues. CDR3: CASSTGLAGVSRAQYF. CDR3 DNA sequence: TGTGCCAGTAGTACGGGACTAGCGGGGGTATCGAGGGCCCAGTACTTC. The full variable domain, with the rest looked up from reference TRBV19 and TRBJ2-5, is DGGITQSPKYLFRKEGQNVTLSCEQNLNHDAMYWYRQDPGQGLRLIYYSQIVNDFQKGDIAEGYSVSREKKESFPLTVTSAQKNPTAFYLCASSTGLAGVSRAQYFGPGTRLLVL.

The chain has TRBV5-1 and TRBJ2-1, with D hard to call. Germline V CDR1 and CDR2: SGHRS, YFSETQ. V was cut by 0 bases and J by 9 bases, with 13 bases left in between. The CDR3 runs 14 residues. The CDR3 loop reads CASSLVDGRGEQFF. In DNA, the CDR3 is TGCGCCAGCAGCTTGGTCGACGGTAGAGGTGAGCAGTTCTTC.

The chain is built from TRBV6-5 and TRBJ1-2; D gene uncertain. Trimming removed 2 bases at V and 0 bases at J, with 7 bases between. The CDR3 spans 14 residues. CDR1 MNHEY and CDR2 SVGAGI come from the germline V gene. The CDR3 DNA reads TGTGCCAGCAGTTACGGTGGAGCTAACTATGGCTACACCTTC. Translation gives CASSYGGANYGYTF.

CDR3 sequence (DNA): TGTGCCAGCAGCTTAGGACTAGCGGGGCTTAACACCGGGGAGCTGTTTTTT. It specifies CASSLGLAGLNTGELFF. The rearrangement links TRBV7-9 to TRBJ2-2; 11 bases are a match to TRBD2. Germline assignment: CDR1 SEHNR and CDR2 FQNEAQ (reference sequence). This CDR3 is 17 amino acids long. V was pared by 1 base and J by 2 bases, with 3 bases of the junction left unmatched.

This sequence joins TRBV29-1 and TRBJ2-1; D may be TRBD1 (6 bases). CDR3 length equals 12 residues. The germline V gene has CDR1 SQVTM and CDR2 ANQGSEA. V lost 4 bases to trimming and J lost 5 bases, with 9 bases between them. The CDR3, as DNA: TGCAGCGTTGTAGGGACACACAATGAGCAGTTCTTC. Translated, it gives CSVVGTHNEQFF.

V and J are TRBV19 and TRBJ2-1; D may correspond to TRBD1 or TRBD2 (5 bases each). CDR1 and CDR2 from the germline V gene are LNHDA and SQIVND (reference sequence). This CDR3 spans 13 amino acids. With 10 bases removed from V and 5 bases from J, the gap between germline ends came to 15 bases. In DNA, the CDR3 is TGTGCCACTAGGGACGACAGAAACAATGAGCAGTTCTTC. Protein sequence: CATRDDRNNEQFF.

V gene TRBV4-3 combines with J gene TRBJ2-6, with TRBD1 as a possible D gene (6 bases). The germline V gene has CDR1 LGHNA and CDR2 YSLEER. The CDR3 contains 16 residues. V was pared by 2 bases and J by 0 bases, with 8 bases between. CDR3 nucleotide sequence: TGCGCCAGCAGCCAATACAGGGACTCTGGGGCCAACGTCCTGACTTTC. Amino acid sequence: CASSQYRDSGANVLTF.

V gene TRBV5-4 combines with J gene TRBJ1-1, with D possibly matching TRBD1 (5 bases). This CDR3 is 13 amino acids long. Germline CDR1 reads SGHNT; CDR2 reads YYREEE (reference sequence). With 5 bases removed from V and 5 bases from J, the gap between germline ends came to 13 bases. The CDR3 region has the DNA TGTGCCAGCAGACCGTCAGGGACTACTGAAGCTTTCTTT. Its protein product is CASRPSGTTEAFF. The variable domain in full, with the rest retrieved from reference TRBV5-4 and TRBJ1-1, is ETGVTQSPTHLIKTRGQQVTLRCSSQSGHNTVSWYQQALGQGPQFIFQYYREEENGRGNFPPRFSGLQFPNYSSELNVNALELDDSALYLCASRPSGTTEAFFGQGTRLTVV.

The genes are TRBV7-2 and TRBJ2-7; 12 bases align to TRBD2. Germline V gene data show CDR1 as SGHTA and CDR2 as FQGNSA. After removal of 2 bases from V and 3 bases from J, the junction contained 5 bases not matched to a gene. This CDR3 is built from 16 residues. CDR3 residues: CASSLMLAGGLYEQYF. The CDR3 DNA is TGTGCCAGCAGCTTAATGCTAGCGGGGGGGCTCTACGAGCAGTACTTC.

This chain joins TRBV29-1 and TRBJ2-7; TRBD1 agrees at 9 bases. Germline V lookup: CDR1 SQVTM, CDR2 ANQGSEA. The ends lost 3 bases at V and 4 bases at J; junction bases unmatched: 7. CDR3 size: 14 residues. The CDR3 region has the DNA TGCAGCGTTGAGACCGGGACAGGGTTGTACGAGCAGTACTTC. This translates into CSVETGTGLYEQYF.